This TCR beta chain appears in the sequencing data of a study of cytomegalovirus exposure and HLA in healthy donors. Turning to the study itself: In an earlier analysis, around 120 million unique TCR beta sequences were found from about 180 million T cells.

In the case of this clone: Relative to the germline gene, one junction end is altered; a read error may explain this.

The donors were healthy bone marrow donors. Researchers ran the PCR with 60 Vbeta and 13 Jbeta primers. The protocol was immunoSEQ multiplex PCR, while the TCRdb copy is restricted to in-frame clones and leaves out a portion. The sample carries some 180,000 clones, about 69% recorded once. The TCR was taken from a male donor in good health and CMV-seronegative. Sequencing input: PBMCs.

The CDR3 is CSSSSVEGRDRGRTEAFF. The DNA for the CDR3 is TGTTCCAGCAGCTCCGTTGAGGGGAGGGACAGGGGGAGGACTGAAGCTTTCTTT. The chain carries TRBV7-9 and TRBJ1-1; 11 bases are a match to TRBD1. CDR1 SEHNR and CDR2 FQNEAQ come from the germline V gene (reference sequence). The CDR3 totals 18 residues.